One sample yielded the 23 T cell receptor beta chains listed below, sequenced in a study of vaccination and CD4 T cells after COVID-19. Sequenced with the Oncomine TCR Beta short-read assay was DNA taken from cultured CD4+ T cells. TCRdb reprocessed the PCR reads with MiXCR, giving one entry per CDR3 protein. The sample holds 25,000 or so distinct CDR3 sequences, under 45% seen once. Treatment indicated: 10-day PBMC culture with coronavirus spike peptide pools or control peptides (ViraFEST assay). Antigens of these TCRs are unknown. Sequenced material: CD4+ T cells from blood, cultured in vitro, taken before SARS-CoV-2 vaccination. These receptors all stem from a human donor who received a COVID-19 vaccine.

This clonotype appeared a few times. The chain has TRBV27 and TRBJ1-2; D gene ambiguous. The V gene's germline CDR1 is MNHEY and CDR2 SMNVEV (reference sequence). Trimming took off 4 bases at V and 4 bases at J, with 19 bases between the two ends. The CDR3 length is 16 residues. CDR3 amino acids: CASSSLRTRSTYGYTF. In nucleotides, the CDR3 is TGTGCCAGCAGTTCCCTCCGGACGAGGTCAACCTATGGCTACACCTTC.

The chain uses TRBV24-1 and TRBJ2-3; 8 nucleotides align to TRBD1. There are 14 residues in the CDR3. J gave up 1 base and V 6 bases, and 2 bases lay outside the gene matches. Germline CDR1 and CDR2: KGHDR and SFDVKD. CDR3 nucleotide sequence: TGTGCCACCAGTATGACAGGGGGCACAGATACGCAGTATTTT. This encodes CATSMTGGTDTQYF.

The chain links TRBV19 to TRBJ2-2; 9 bases fit TRBD1. Germline V gene data show CDR1 as LNHDA and CDR2 as SQIVND (reference sequence). This CDR3 contains 15 residues. The V segment lost 5 bases and the J segment 1 base; nucleotides outside the gene matches: 2. The CDR3 DNA follows: TGTGCCAGTAGTCGGACAGGGGAGAACACCGGGGAGCTGTTTTTT. Amino acid sequence: CASSRTGENTGELFF.

This clonotype was detected a few times. This chain connects TRBV15 to TRBJ2-3, with D perhaps matching TRBD2 (5 bases). Germline values: CDR1 LNHNV, CDR2 YYDKDF (reference sequence). The V and J ends lost 0 bases and 5 bases respectively, with 21 bases between them. This CDR3 is 18 amino acids long. In DNA, the CDR3 is TGTGCCACCAGCAGAGATCAGATGTGGGGAAGGGCGGGAGATACGCAGTATTTT. Protein: CATSRDQMWGRAGDTQYF.

The gene calls are TRBV19 and TRBJ2-3, with 7 bases aligning to TRBD2. V was clipped by 5 bases and J by 6 bases; unmatched bases: 11. The germline V gene has CDR1 LNHDA and CDR2 SQIVND (reference sequence). CDR3 length equals 15 residues. The CDR3 DNA follows: TGTGCCAGTAGTTTCGGGCTAAGCGGGGAGGATACGCAGTATTTT. Amino acids: CASSFGLSGEDTQYF.

This chain connects TRBV7-9 to TRBJ2-3; D gene ambiguous. CDR3 length equals 12 residues. The germline V gene encodes CDR1 SEHNR and CDR2 FQNEAQ (reference sequence). The V end lost 2 bases, the J end lost 3 bases, and 3 bases lay between the germline ends. In nucleotides, the CDR3 is TGTGCCAGCAGCTTATGGACAGATACGCAGTATTTT. Translated, it gives CASSLWTDTQYF. Complete variable domain (other parts from reference TRBV7-9 and TRBJ2-3): DTGVSQNPRHKITKRGQNVTFRCDPISEHNRLYWYRQTLGQGPEFLTYFQNEAQLEKSRLLSDRFSAERPKGSFSTLEIQRTEQGDSAMYLCASSLWTDTQYFGPGTRLTVL.

This chain joins TRBV2 and TRBJ2-3, with D possibly being TRBD1 (5 bases). Looked up from germline, CDR1 is SNHLY and CDR2 is FYNNEI. V was cut by 4 bases and J by 2 bases, with 13 bases left in between. The CDR3 length is 15 residues. CDR3 in amino acids: CASSVRGRATDTQYF. CDR3 bases: TGTGCCAGCAGTGTTAGGGGCAGGGCCACAGATACGCAGTATTTT.

This clonotype came up a few times. The CDR3 bases are TGTGCCAGCAGTTTAGGACAGGGCTTTAGCACAGATACGCAGTATTTT. Its translation: CASSLGQGFSTDTQYF. V and J are TRBV27 and TRBJ2-3; 8 nucleotides line up with TRBD1. The germline CDR1 and CDR2 sequences are MNHEY and SMNVEV (reference sequence). There are 16 residues in the CDR3. The V gene end was trimmed by 2 bases and the J gene end by 0 bases; junction bases not matched to a gene: 4.

The chain is built from TRBV7-8 and TRBJ1-6; D might be TRBD1 (6 bases). This CDR3 is built from 16 residues. Trimming left V 5 bases short and J 8 bases short, with 19 bases between. Germline lookup yields CDR1 SGHVS and CDR2 FQNEAQ. The CDR3: CASSARTAISHSPLHF. The CDR3 DNA reads as TGTGCCAGCAGCGCCCGGACAGCCATCTCTCATTCACCCCTCCACTTT.

The CDR3 is CSVRTGAIGDEQYF. The CDR3 DNA follows: TGCAGCGTCCGCACAGGGGCGATTGGAGACGAGCAGTACTTC. The chain combines TRBV29-1 with TRBJ2-7; 7 bases are a match to TRBD1. The CDR3 is 14 residues long. Trimming at V came to 6 bases and at J to 5 bases, leaving 13 bases not matched to a gene. From germline, CDR1 is SQVTM and CDR2 ANQGSEA.

In DNA, the CDR3 is TGTGCCAGCAGTTTCTCGTCCGGACCATATAACATTCAGTACTTC. Translation gives CASSFSSGPYNIQYF. This chain connects TRBV12-3 or TRBV12-4 to TRBJ2-4, with no clear D. The V gene lost 3 bases and the J gene lost 7 bases, with 16 bases spanning the gap. The CDR3 covers 15 residues.

The genes are TRBV30 and TRBJ1-6; 8 bases line up with TRBD1. V shed 5 bases and J 6 bases; nucleotides not matched to a gene: 3. The CDR3 runs to 13 residues. The V gene's germline CDR1 is GTSNPN and CDR2 SVGIG (reference sequence). The DNA for the CDR3 is TGTGCCTGGGACCAGGGGGCTAATTCACCCCTCCACTTT. Its protein product is CAWDQGANSPLHF.

The CDR3 here is CASSLPGTNTEAFF. DNA for the CDR3: TGTGCCAGCAGCTTGCCAGGTACGAACACTGAAGCTTTCTTT. This rearrangement joins TRBV5-8 to TRBJ1-1; D is undetermined. Trimming pared 1 base from V and 1 base from J, leaving 8 bases between. Germline loops: CDR1 SGHTS, CDR2 YDEGEE. CDR3 length: 14 amino acids.

V gene TRBV6-5 combines with J gene TRBJ1-1, with no clear D. The CDR3 runs 13 residues. Trimming cost V 0 bases and J 0 bases, with 2 bases left between them. Germline CDR1 and CDR2: MNHEY and SVGAGI. The CDR3 region is CASSYSVNTEAFF. CDR3 in DNA: TGTGCCAGCAGTTACTCGGTGAACACTGAAGCTTTCTTT.

The chain is built from TRBV5-1 and TRBJ2-3; D gene unclear. Germline V lookup: CDR1 SGHRS, CDR2 YFSETQ. This CDR3 has 15 residues. V shed 3 bases and J shed 2 bases, with 13 bases lying between them. CDR3 sequence (DNA): TGCGCCAGCAGCTCCTTAAGGGATTCCACAGATACGCAGTATTTT. It yields the protein CASSSLRDSTDTQYF.

V usage is TRBV12-3 or TRBV12-4 and J usage is TRBJ1-1, with D unclear. The CDR3 sequence is 16 residues long. The V end lost 3 bases, the J end lost 4 bases, and 18 bases lay between the germline ends. The CDR3 reads CASSFLAGYDFTEAFF. The CDR3 DNA sequence: TGTGCCAGCAGTTTTTTGGCCGGATACGACTTCACTGAAGCTTTCTTT.

This chain uses TRBV2 with TRBJ1-2; TRBD1 matches at 7 bases. This CDR3 is 12 amino acids long. Germline values: CDR1 SNHLY, CDR2 FYNNEI. Unmatched junction bases numbered 6, after V lost 1 base and J lost 13 bases. CDR3 residues: CASSEEQGIVTF. The CDR3 region has the DNA TGTGCCAGCAGTGAAGAACAGGGGATCGTCACCTTC. The full variable domain, with the rest looked up from reference TRBV2 and TRBJ1-2, is EPEVTQTPSHQVTQMGQEVILRCVPISNHLYFYWYRQILGQKVEFLVSFYNNEISEKSEIFDDQFSVERPDGSNFTLKIRSTKLEDSAMYFCASSEEQGIVTFGSGTRLTVV.

This clonotype has only one observation. The rearrangement links TRBV7-9 to TRBJ2-5; D not resolved. The V end was cut by 5 bases, the J end by 4 bases, with 17 bases between. This CDR3 is built from 15 residues. The V gene's germline CDR1 is SEHNR and CDR2 FQNEAQ (reference sequence). The CDR3 DNA sequence: TGTGCCAGCAGCACCGCGGCGCCATGGGGAGAGACCCAGTACTTC. As protein: CASSTAAPWGETQYF.

This clonotype has just a few counts. The chain employs TRBV7-6 and TRBJ1-3, with TRBD1 identical over 7 bases. In germline, CDR1 is SGHVS, CDR2 FNYEAQ. The CDR3 length is 18 residues. V lost 2 bases, J lost 2 bases, and 12 bases stayed unmatched. CDR3 protein: CASSLRFRDSATGNTIYF. DNA for the CDR3: TGTGCCAGCAGCTTAAGGTTCCGGGACAGCGCTACTGGAAACACCATATATTTT.

A few counts support this clonotype. J is TRBJ1-5 and V is TRBV20-1; a weak D match, TRBD1 (5 bases). Germline lookup yields CDR1 DFQATT and CDR2 SNEGSKA (reference sequence). This CDR3 spans 16 amino acids. Trimming removed 1 base at V and 7 bases at J, with 20 bases between. In nucleotides, the CDR3 is TGCAGTGCTAGAGGACTCGGGGGGGGTCGGGGACAGCCCCAGCATTTT. This encodes CSARGLGGGRGQPQHF.

The sample holds a few counts of this clonotype. The chain links TRBV21-1 to TRBJ1-2; TRBD1, the D gene given by the table, was not confirmed from the DNA. TRBV21-1 is tagged as a pseudogene. The CDR3 contains 13 residues. The CDR3: CASGDREGDGYTF. The DNA of the CDR3 is TGTGCCAGTGGGGACAGGGAAGGGGATGGCTACACCTTC.

V and J are TRBV7-6 and TRBJ1-4; 7 bases fit TRBD1. J was trimmed by 4 bases and V by 5 bases; bases with no gene match: 7. There are 15 residues in the CDR3. CDR1 and CDR2 from the germline V gene are SGHVS and FNYEAQ. The CDR3: CASSPLTGDNEKLFF. CDR3 nucleotide sequence: TGTGCCAGCAGCCCCCTAACAGGGGATAATGAAAAACTGTTTTTT.

The chain joins TRBV7-8 to TRBJ2-2; 7 bases line up with TRBD1. The CDR3 extends over 16 amino acids. The ends lost 6 bases at V and 2 bases at J; junction bases unmatched: 9. CDR1 is SGHVS and CDR2 is FQNEAQ in the germline V gene. The CDR3 reads CASRRQGSLNTGELFF. The CDR3 coding sequence is TGTGCCAGCAGACGACAGGGATCCTTAAACACCGGGGAGCTGTTTTTT.